This T cell receptor (beta chain) was recovered during a study of T cells in Graves' hyperthyroidism and ophthalmopathy. Study-wide points: Blood also held most thyroid clonotypes expanded beyond 0.001.

Template material for amplifying TCR beta CDR3 regions consisted of RNA transcripts. First-round RT-PCR with HTBI primers amplified the TCR CDR3 region. TCRdb re-called the multiplex PCR reads through MiXCR, storing one row per CDR3 protein. The sample holds roughly 500,000 distinct CDR3 sequences, 20% to 25% seen once. In regard to this clonotype: Its antigen remains unknown. A read error may account for a junction end that differs from germline.

The CDR3 has 16 residues. The V gene's germline CDR1 is SSHAT and CDR2 FNYEAQ (reference sequence). Sample: blood. The sequence derives from an older woman with Graves' ophthalmopathy. The chain recombines TRBV7-7 with TRBJ2-5, with 10 bases that match TRBD2. The CDR3 region is CASSPSHSGRFETQYF. DNA for the CDR3: TGTGCTAGCAGCCCTTCCCATAGCGGGAGGTTTGAGACCCAGTACTTC.